The clone carrying this T cell receptor beta chain was seen repeatedly, ten times or more. Its antigen remains unknown. Germline-derived CDR1 and CDR2 are SQVTM and ANQGSEA. V lost 6 bases and J lost 0, with 9 bases in between. This CDR3 is 13 amino acids long. This sample stems from a study of T cells in Graves' hyperthyroidism and ophthalmopathy. Study-wide results and caveats: The authors' 13 V-J model separated ophthalmopathy from stable hyperthyroidism.

Extraction of PBMCs used 10 ml of fresh peripheral blood. The TCR beta CDR3 regions underwent amplification using RNA transcripts as the source. The study used the HTBI primer set for a first-round RT-PCR of the TCR CDR3. TCRdb called the multiplex PCR reads again in MiXCR, with one record for every CDR3 protein. The table lists 350,000 or so distinct CDR3 sequences, roughly 20% of them singletons. What was sequenced was blood. The chain uses TRBV29-1 and TRBJ2-1; unclear D gene. The source of this sequence is a woman aged 40 to 55 with Graves' ophthalmopathy. CDR3 bases: TGCAGCGTACCCGATAGCTCCTACAATGAGCAGTTCTTC. As protein: CSVPDSSYNEQFF.